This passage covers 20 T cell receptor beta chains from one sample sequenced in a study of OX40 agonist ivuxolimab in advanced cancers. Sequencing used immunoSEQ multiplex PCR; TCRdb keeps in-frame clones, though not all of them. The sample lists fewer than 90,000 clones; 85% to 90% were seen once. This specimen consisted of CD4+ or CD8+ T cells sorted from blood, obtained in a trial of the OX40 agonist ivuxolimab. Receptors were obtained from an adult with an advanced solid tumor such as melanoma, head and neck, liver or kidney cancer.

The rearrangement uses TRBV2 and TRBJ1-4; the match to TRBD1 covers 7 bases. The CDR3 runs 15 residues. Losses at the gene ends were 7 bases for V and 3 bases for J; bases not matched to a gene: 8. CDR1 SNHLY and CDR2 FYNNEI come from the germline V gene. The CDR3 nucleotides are TGTGCCAGCACGGGGGACAGCGCCTCTAATGAAAAACTGTTTTTT. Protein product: CASTGDSASNEKLFF.

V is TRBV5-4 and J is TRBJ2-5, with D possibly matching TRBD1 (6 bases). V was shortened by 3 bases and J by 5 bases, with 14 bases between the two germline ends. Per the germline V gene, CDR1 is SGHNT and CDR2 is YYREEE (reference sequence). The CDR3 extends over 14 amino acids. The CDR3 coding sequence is TGTGCCAGCAGCTCCTGGACAGCCGGGGAGACCCAGTACTTC. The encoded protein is CASSSWTAGETQYF.

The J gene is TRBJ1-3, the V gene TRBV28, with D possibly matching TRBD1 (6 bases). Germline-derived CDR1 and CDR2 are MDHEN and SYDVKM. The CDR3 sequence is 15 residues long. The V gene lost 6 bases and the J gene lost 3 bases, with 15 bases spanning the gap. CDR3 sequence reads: CASSPPPTGGNTIYF. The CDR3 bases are TGTGCCAGCAGCCCCCCACCGACAGGTGGAAACACCATATATTTT.

CDR3 in DNA: TGTGCCAGCAGTTACTCGAGGGCAGGGACTCAGCCCCAGCATTTT. Translation: CASSYSRAGTQPQHF. This chain connects TRBV6-5 to TRBJ1-5; maybe TRBD1 (5 bases). The CDR3 is 15 amino acids. Germline assignment: CDR1 MNHEY and CDR2 SVGAGI. V dropped 0 bases and J dropped 6 bases, with 12 bases sitting between them.

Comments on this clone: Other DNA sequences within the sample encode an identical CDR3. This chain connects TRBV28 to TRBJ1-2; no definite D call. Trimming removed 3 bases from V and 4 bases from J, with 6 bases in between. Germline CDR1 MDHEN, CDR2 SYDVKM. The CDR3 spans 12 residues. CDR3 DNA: TGTGCCAGCAGTTTGGGTGCCTATGGCTACACCTTC. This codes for CASSLGAYGYTF.

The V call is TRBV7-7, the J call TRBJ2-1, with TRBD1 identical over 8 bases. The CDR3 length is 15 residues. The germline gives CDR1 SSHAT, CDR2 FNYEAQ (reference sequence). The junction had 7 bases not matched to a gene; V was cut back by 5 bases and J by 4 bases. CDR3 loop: CASSPDRGRYNEQFF. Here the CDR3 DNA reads TGTGCCAGCAGCCCCGACAGGGGTCGGTACAATGAGCAGTTCTTC.

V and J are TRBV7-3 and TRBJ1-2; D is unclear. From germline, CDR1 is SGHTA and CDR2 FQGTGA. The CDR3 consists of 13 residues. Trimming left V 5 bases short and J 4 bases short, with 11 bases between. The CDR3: CASSLDGTYGYTF. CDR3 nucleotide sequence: TGTGCCAGCAGCCTGGACGGTACCTATGGCTACACCTTC.

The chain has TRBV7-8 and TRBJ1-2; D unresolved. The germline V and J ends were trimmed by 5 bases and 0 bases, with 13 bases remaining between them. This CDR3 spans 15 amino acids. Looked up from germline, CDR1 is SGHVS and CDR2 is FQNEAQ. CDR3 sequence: CASSPGGGANYGYTF. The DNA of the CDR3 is TGTGCCAGCAGCCCAGGTGGTGGAGCTAACTATGGCTACACCTTC.

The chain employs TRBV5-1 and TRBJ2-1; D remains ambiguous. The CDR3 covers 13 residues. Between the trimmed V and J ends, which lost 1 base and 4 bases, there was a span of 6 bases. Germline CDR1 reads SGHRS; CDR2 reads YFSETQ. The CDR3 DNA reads TGCGCCAGCAGCTTGAGCGAATACAATGAGCAGTTCTTC. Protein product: CASSLSEYNEQFF.

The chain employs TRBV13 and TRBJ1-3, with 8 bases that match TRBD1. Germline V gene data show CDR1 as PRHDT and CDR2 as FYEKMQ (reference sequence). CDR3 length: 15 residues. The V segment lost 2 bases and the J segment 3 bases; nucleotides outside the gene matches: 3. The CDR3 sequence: CASSLQGAFGNTIYF. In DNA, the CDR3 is TGTGCCAGCAGCTTACAGGGGGCTTTTGGAAACACCATATATTTT.

In DNA form, the CDR3 reads TGTGCCAGTAGCAAAGGGGGCATTGAGCAGTTCTTC. Translating it yields CASSKGGIEQFF. V is TRBV19 and J is TRBJ2-1; 7 nucleotides agree with TRBD1. CDR1 LNHDA and CDR2 SQIVND come from the germline V gene (reference sequence). Unmatched junction bases numbered 5, after V lost 6 bases and J lost 9 bases. This CDR3 comprises 12 residues.

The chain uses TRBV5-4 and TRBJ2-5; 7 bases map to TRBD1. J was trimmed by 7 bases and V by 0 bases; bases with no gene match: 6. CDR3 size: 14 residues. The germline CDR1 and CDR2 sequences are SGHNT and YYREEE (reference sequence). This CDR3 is CASSLEGAQGTQYF. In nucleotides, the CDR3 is TGTGCCAGCAGCTTGGAGGGGGCGCAGGGGACCCAGTACTTC.

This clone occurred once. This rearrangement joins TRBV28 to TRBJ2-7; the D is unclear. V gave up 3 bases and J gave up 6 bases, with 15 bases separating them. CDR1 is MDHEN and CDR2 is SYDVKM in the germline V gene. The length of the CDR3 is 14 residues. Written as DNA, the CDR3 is TGTGCCAGCAGTTTTGGGCTCAGGTCCCTCGAGCAGTACGTC. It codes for CASSFGLRSLEQYV.

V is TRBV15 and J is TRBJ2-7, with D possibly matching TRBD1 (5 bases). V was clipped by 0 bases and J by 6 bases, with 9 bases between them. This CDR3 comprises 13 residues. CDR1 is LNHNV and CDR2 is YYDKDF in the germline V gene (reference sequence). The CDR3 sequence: CATSRDQGTEQYF. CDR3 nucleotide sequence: TGTGCCACCAGCAGAGACCAGGGCACCGAGCAGTACTTC.

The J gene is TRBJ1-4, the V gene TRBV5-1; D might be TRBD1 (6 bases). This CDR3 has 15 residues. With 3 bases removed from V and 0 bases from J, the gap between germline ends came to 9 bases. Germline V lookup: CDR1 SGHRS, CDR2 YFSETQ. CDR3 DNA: TGCGCCAGCAGCTCGAGGGGGTCAACTAATGAAAAACTGTTTTTT. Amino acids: CASSSRGSTNEKLFF.

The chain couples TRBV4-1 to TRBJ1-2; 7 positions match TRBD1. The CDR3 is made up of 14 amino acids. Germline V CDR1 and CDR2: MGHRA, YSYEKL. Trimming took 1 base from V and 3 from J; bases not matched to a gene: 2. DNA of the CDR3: TGCGCCAGCAGCCAAGTTCAGGGGGACTATGGCTACACCTTC. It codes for CASSQVQGDYGYTF.

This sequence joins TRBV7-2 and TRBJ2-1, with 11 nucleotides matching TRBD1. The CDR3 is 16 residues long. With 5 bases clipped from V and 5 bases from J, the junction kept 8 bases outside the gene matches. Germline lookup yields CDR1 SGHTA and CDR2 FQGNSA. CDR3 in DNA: TGTGCCAGCAGCCCCCGGGACAGGGGGAACAACAATGAGCAGTTCTTC. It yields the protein CASSPRDRGNNNEQFF.

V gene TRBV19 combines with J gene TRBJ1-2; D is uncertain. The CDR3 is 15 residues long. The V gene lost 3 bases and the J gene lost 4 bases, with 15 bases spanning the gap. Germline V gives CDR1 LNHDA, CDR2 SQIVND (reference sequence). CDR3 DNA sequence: TGTGCCAGTAGTATCGCTCAGATGGGTAGCTATGGCTACACCTTC. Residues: CASSIAQMGSYGYTF.

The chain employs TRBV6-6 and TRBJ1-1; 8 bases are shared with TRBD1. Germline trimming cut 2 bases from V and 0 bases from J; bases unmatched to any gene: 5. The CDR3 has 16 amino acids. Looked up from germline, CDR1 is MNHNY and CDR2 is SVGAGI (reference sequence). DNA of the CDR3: TGTGCCAGCAGTTACGGCCTACAGGGGGTGAACACTGAAGCTTTCTTT. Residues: CASSYGLQGVNTEAFF.

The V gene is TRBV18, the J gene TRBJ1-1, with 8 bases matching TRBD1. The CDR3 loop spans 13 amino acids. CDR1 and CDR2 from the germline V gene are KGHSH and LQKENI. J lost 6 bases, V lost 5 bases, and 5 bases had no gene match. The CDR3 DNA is TGTGCCAGCTCATCAGGACAGGGTCCTGAAGCTTTCTTT. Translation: CASSSGQGPEAFF.